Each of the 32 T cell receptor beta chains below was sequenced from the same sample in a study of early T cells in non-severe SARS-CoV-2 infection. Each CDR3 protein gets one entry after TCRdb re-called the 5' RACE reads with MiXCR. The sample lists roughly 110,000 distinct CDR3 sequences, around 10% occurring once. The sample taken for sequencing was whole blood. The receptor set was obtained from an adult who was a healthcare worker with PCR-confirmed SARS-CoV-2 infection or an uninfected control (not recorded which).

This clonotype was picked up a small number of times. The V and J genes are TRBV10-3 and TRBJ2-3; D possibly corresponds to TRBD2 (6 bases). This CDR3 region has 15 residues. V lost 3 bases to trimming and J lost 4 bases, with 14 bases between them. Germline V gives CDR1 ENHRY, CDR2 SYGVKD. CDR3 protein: CAISDGDGGSDTQYF. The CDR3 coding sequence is TGTGCCATCAGTGACGGGGACGGAGGGTCAGATACGCAGTATTTT.

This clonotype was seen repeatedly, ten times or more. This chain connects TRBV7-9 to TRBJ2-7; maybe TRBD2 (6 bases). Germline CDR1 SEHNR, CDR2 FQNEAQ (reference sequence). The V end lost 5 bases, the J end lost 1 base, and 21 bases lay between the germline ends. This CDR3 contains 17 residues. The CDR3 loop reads CASSPPSGGSRSYEQYF. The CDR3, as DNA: TGTGCCAGCAGCCCGCCCTCCGGGGGAAGTAGGTCCTACGAGCAGTACTTC.

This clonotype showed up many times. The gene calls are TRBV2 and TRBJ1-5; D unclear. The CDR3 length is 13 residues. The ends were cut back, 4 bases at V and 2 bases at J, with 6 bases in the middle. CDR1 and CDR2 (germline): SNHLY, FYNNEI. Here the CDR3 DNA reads TGTGCCAGCAGTGTGGTGGGCAATCAGCCCCAGCATTTT. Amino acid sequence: CASSVVGNQPQHF. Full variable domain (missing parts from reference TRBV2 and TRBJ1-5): EPEVTQTPSHQVTQMGQEVILRCVPISNHLYFYWYRQILGQKVEFLVSFYNNEISEKSEIFDDQFSVERPDGSNFTLKIRSTKLEDSAMYFCASSVVGNQPQHFGDGTRLSIL.

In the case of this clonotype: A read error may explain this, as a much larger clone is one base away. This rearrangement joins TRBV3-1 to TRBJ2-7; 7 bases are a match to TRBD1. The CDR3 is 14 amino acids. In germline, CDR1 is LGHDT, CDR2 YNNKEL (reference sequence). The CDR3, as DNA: TGTGCCCGCAGCCCCGTCAGGGGGTCCTACGAGCAGTACTTC. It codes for CARSPVRGSYEQYF.

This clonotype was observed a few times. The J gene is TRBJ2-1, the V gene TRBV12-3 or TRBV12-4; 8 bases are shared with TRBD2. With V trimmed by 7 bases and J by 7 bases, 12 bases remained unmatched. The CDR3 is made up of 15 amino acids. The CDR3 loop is CASNPWREEGNEQFF. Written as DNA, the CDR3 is TGTGCCAGCAACCCTTGGCGGGAGGAAGGGAATGAGCAGTTCTTC.

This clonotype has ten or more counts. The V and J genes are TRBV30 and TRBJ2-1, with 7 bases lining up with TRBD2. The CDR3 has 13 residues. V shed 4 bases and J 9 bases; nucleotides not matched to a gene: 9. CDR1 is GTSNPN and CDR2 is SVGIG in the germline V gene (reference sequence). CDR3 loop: CAWIPLGGVEQFF. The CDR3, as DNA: TGTGCCTGGATCCCGTTGGGGGGGGTTGAGCAGTTCTTC.

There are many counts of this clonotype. CDR3 bases: TGCAGTGCTAGAGTCGGAGATACTGAAGCTTTCTTT. This translates into CSARVGDTEAFF. V gene TRBV20-1 combines with J gene TRBJ1-1; D not certain. The CDR3 has 12 residues. Germline-derived CDR1 and CDR2 are DFQATT and SNEGSKA (reference sequence). V was cut by 1 base and J by 5 bases, with 8 bases left in between.

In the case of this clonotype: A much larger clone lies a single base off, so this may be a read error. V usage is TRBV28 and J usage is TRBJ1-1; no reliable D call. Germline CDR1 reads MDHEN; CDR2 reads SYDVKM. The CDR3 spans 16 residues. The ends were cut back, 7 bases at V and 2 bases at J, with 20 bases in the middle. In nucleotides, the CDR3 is TGTGCCAGCAACCAATGGGCATGGAGGGAAAACACTGAAGCTTTCTTT. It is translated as CASNQWAWRENTEAFF.

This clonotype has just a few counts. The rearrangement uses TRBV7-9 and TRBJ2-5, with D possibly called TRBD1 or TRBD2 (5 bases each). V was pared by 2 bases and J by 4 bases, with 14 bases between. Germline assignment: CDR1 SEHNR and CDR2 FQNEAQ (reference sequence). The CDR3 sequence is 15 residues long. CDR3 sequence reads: CASSLSSGRGETQYF. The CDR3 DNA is TGTGCCAGCAGCTTATCATCGGGACGTGGAGAGACCCAGTACTTC.

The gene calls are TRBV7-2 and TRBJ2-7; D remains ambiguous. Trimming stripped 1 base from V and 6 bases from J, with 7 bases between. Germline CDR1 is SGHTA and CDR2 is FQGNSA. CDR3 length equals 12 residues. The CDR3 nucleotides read TGTGCCAGCAGCTTAGGTCCCGGCGAGCAGTACTTC. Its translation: CASSLGPGEQYF.

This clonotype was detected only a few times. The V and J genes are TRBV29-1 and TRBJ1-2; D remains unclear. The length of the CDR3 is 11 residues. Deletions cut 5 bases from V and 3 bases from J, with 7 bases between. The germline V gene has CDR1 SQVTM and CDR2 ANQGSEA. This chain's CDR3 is CSVLIDYGYTF. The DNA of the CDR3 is TGCAGCGTTCTTATCGACTATGGCTACACCTTC.

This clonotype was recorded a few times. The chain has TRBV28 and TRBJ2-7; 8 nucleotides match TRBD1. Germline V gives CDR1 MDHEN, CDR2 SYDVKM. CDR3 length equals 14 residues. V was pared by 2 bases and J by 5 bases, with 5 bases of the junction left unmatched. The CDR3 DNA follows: TGTGCCAGCAGTTTAGATATCAGGGGGCACGAGCAGTACTTC. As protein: CASSLDIRGHEQYF. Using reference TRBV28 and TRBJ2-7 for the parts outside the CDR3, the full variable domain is DVKVTQSSRYLVKRTGEKVFLECVQDMDHENMFWYRQDPGLGLRLIYFSYDVKMKEKGDIPEGYSVSREKKERFSLILESASTNQTSMYLCASSLDIRGHEQYFGPGTRLTVT.

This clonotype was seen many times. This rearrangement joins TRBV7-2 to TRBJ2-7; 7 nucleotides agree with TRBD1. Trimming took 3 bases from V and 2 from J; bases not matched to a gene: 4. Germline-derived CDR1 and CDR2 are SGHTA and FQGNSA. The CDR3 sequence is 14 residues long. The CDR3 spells CASSLWTGPYEQYF. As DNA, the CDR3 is TGTGCCAGCAGCTTGTGGACAGGTCCCTACGAGCAGTACTTC.

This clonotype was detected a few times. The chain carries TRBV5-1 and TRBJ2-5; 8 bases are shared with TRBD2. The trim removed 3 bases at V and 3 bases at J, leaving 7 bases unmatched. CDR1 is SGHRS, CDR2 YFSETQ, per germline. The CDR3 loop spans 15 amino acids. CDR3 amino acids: CASSSAGTREETQYF. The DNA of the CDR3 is TGCGCCAGCAGCTCGGCCGGGACTAGGGAAGAGACCCAGTACTTC.

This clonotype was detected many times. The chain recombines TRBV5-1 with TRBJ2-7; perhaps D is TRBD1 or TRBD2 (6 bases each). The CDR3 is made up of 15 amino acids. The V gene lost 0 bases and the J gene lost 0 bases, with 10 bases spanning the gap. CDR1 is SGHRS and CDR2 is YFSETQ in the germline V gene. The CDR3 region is CASSLEGGLSYEQYF. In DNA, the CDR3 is TGCGCCAGCAGCTTGGAGGGGGGACTCTCCTACGAGCAGTACTTC.

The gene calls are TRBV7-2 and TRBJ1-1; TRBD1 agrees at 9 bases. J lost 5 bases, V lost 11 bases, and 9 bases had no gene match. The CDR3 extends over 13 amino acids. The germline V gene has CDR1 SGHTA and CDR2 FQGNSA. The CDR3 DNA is TGTGCCGAATCCGGGACAGGGTCTACTGAAGCTTTCTTT. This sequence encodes CAESGTGSTEAFF.

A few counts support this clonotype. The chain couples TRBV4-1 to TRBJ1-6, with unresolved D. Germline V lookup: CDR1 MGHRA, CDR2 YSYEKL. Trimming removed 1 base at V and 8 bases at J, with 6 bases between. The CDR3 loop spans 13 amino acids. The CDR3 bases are TGCGCCAGCAGCCAAGCCCCCGATTCACCCCTCCACTTT. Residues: CASSQAPDSPLHF.

In DNA form, the CDR3 reads TGTGCCTTTGGGATTGAGACCCAGTACTTC. Amino acid sequence: CAFGIETQYF. The rearrangement joins TRBV30 to TRBJ2-5; unclear D gene. Looked up from germline, CDR1 is GTSNPN and CDR2 is SVGIG (reference sequence). The CDR3 sequence is 10 residues long. V was shortened by 7 bases and J by 5 bases, with 8 bases between the two germline ends.

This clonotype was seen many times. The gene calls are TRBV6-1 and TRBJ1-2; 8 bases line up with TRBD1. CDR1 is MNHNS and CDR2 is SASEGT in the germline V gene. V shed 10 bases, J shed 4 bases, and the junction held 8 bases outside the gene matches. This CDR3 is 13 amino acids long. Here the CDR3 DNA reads TGTGCCACCCGGACAGGGTTTGGCTATGGCTACACCTTC. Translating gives CATRTGFGYGYTF.

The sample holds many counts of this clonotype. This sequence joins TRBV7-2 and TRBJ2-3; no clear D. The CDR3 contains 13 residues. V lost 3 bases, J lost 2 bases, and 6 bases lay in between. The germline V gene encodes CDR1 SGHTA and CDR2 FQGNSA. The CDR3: CASSFGVTDTQYF. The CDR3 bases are TGTGCCAGCAGCTTCGGCGTCACAGATACGCAGTATTTT.

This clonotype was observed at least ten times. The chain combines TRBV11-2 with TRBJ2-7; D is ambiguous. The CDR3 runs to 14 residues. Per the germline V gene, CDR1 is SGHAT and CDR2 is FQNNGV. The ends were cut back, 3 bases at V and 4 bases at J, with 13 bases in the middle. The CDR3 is CASSFLGSGYEQYF. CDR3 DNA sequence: TGTGCCAGCAGCTTTCTGGGGTCAGGATACGAGCAGTACTTC.

This CDR3 reads CASSGGLGAEAFF. The CDR3 nucleotides read TGTGCCAGCAGTGGGGGTTTAGGGGCTGAAGCTTTCTTT. V usage is TRBV2 and J usage is TRBJ1-1, with D maybe TRBD1 (5 bases). Between the trimmed V and J ends, which lost 4 bases and 6 bases, there was a span of 12 bases. CDR3 length: 13 amino acids. Germline V CDR1 and CDR2: SNHLY, FYNNEI.

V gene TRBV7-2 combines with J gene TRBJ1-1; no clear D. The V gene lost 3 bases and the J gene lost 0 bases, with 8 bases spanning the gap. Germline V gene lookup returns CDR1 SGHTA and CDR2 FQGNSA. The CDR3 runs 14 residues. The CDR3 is CASSFSHLNTEAFF. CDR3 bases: TGTGCCAGCAGCTTCTCGCACTTGAACACTGAAGCTTTCTTT. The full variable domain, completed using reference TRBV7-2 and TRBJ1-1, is GAGVSQSPSNKVTEKGKDVELRCDPISGHTALYWYRQSLGQGLEFLIYFQGNSAPDKSGLPSDRFSAERTGGSVSTLTIQRTQQEDSAVYLCASSFSHLNTEAFFGQGTRLTVV.

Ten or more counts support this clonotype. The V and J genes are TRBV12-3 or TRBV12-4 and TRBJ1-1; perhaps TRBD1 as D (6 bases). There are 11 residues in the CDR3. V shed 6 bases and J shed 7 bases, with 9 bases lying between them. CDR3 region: CASSPDSEAFF. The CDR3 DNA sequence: TGTGCCAGCAGCCCGGACAGTGAAGCTTTCTTT.

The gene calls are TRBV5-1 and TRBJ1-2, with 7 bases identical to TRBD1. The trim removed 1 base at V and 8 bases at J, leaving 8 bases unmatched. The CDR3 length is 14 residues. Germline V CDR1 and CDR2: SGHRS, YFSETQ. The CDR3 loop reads CASSLSPTGQGYTF. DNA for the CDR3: TGCGCCAGCAGCTTGTCCCCGACAGGGCAGGGCTACACCTTC.

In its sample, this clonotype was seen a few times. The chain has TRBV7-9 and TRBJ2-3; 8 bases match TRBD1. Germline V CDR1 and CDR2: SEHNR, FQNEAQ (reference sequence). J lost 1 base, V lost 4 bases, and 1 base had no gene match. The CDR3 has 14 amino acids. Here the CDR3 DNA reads TGTGCCAGCAGCTCGGGACAGGGCACAGATACGCAGTATTTT. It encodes CASSSGQGTDTQYF.

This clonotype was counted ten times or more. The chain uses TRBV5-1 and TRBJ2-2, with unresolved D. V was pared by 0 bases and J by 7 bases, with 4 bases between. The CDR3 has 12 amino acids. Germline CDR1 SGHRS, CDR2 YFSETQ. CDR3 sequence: CASSLEGGELFF. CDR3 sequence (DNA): TGCGCCAGCAGCTTGGAAGGCGGGGAGCTGTTTTTT.

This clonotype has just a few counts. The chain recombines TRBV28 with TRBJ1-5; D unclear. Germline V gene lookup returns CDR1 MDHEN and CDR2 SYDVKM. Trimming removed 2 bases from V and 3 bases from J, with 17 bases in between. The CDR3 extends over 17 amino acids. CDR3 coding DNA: TGTGCCAGCAGTTTAGGTTTTGAGGGTATCGACAATCAGCCCCAGCATTTT. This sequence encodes CASSLGFEGIDNQPQHF.

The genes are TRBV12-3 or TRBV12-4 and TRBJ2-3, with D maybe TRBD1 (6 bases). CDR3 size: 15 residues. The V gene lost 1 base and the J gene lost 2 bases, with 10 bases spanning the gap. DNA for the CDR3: TGTGCCAGCAGTTTAGGGGGACAACCCACAGATACGCAGTATTTT. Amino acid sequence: CASSLGGQPTDTQYF.

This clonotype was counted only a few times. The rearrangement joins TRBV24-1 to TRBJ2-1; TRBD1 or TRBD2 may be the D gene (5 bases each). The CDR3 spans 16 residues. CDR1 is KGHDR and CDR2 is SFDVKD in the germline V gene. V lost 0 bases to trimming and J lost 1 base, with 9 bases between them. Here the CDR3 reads CATSDLSGGSYNEQFF. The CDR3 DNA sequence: TGTGCCACCAGTGATTTGTCTGGGGGATCCTACAATGAGCAGTTCTTC.

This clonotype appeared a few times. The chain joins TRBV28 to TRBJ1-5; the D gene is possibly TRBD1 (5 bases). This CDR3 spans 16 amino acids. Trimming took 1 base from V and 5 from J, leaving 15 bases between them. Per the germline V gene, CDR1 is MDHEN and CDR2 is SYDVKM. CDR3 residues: CASSLLQGGPHQPQHF. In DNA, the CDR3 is TGTGCCAGCAGTTTATTGCAGGGAGGCCCCCATCAGCCCCAGCATTTT.

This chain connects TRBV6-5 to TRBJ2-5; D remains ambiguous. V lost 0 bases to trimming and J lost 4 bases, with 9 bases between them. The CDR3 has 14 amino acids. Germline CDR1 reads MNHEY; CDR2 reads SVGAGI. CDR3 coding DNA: TGTGCCAGCAGTTACTCTAGGGCAAGAGAGACCCAGTACTTC. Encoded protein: CASSYSRARETQYF.